The T cell receptor (beta chain) under discussion was sequenced for a study of blood T cell repertoires in COVID-19. Turning to the study itself: From T cells, B-cell-depleted T cells, or PBMCs came the material, which was cDNA or gDNA.

The data were produced by immunoSEQ multiplex PCR, yet TCRdb's version contains in-frame clones alone and is incomplete. The data hold around 100,000 clones, with approximately 80% observed a single time. The sequence came from a woman in her sixties or seventies with acute or convalescent COVID-19. The sequencing sample was made of peripheral blood.

CDR3 residues: CASSPLTDRGHGYTF. In DNA form, the CDR3 reads TGTGCCAGTAGTCCTCTAACCGACAGGGGGCACGGCTACACCTTC. The chain joins TRBV19 to TRBJ1-2, with TRBD1 matching over 10 bases. The germline V gene has CDR1 LNHDA and CDR2 SQIVND (reference sequence). This CDR3 is 15 amino acids long. V trimming: 5 bases; J trimming: 8 bases; junction bases outside the gene matches: 11.